This T cell receptor (beta chain) derives from a study of blood T cell repertoires in COVID-19 (TCRdb year 2020). Regarding the complete study: Samples from collaborators originated in the United States, Italy and Spain and spanned both the acute and convalescent phases of COVID-19. The prospective study material was composed of cDNA or gDNA derived from T cells, B-cell-depleted T cells, or PBMCs. Deeply sampled blood TCRbeta repertoires from subjects exposed to, actively infected with, or recovered from COVID-19 were included in the dataset. The repertoires were released in a freely available public database intended as a resource for research on the immune response to SARS-CoV-2. Samples came from the ongoing ImmuneRACE study (first 160 participants) plus 1,254 subjects from 6 global collaborators. The sample metadata nearly always contained a de-identified subject ID, COVID-19 status, age in years and sex. Where available, HLA class I and class II types were obtained from metadata supplied by the sample provider rather than from assay-based typing.

What the research found in general, with its limitations: The amount of clinical and demographic metadata varied by source and participant and was provided uncurated.

The collaborating institutions used their own protocols to collect whole blood in K2EDTA tubes. Collaborator samples were shipped for TCRbeta analysis as frozen whole blood, isolated PBMCs, or DNA extracted from either sample type. TCRbeta CDR3 regions were amplified from genomic DNA using the immunoSEQ Assay, a bias-controlled multiplex PCR. The authors processed their data as follows. Within the assay, amplification of reference gene primers was used to estimate how many nucleated cells each sample contained. To quantify the absolute abundance of each unique TCRbeta CDR3 rearrangement, sequence reads were collapsed and filtered. For each sample, productive Simpson clonality was calculated by taking the square root of Simpson's diversity index across productive rearrangements. The table was pulled from immuneACCESS by TCRdb, which kept in-frame rearrangements only. Such tables lose some clones; where checked, under half of the loss comes from unresolved V genes, and the rest has no known cause. D and trimming come from the DNA, and the V and J calls and clone size come from that table. The sample table contains around 100,000 clones; only one count was recorded for 87% of them. Over 12% of the sample goes to the ten largest clones.

Concerning this clone: Its antigen remains unidentified. Per-base quality was not reported, and no clone a single base away is much larger than it.

From the cysteine up to the phenylalanine, the CDR3 has a length of 16 residues. The CDR3 DNA has 48 bases and is translated from base 1. V loses 5 bases at its end and J loses 1 base; junction bases beyond the gene matches: 7. Sequences SGHAT (CDR1) and FQNNGV (CDR2) are obtained from the germline V gene. Recombination connected TRBV11-2 to TRBJ2-4; a stretch of 8 junction bases matches TRBD2. Sequencing used peripheral blood. This TCR was sampled from a man in his forties or fifties with acute or convalescent COVID-19. Here is the DNA: TGTGCCAGCAGCCACACTAGCGGTGGGGCCAAAAACATTCAGTACTTC. Its protein product is CASSHTSGGAKNIQYF. With all but the CDR3 taken from the reference TRBV11-2 and TRBJ2-4 genes, the full variable domain is: EAGVAQSPRYKIIEKRQSVAFWCNPISGHATLYWYQQILGQGPKLLIQFQNNGVVDDSQLPKDRFSAERLKGVDSTLKIQPAKLEDSAVYLCASSHTSGGAKNIQYFGAGTRLSVL.